Below are 4 T cell receptor beta chains sequenced from a single sample in a study of blood T cell repertoires in COVID-19. TCRdb keeps only in-frame clones here, not all; method: immunoSEQ multiplex PCR. Of 150,000 or so clones in the sample, about three quarters were seen once. Material: peripheral blood. The receptors shown here come from a woman aged 80 or older with active or convalescent COVID-19.

The J gene is TRBJ2-3, the V gene TRBV4-2; D is uncertain. The ends were cut back, 0 bases at V and 4 bases at J, with 8 bases in the middle. This CDR3 is 14 amino acids long. Germline V lookup: CDR1 LGHNA, CDR2 YNFKEQ. The CDR3 DNA reads TGTGCCAGCAGCCAAGACTATAACTCAGATACGCAGTATTTT. Amino acids: CASSQDYNSDTQYF.

This clone was observed a few times. The J gene is TRBJ1-5, the V gene TRBV2; tentative D call: TRBD1 (5 bases). Germline loops: CDR1 SNHLY, CDR2 FYNNEI. V lost 6 bases, J lost 2 bases, and 14 bases lay in between. The length of the CDR3 is 15 residues. The CDR3: CASSKGVHGNQPQHF. Written as DNA, the CDR3 is TGTGCCAGCAGCAAAGGGGTTCACGGCAATCAGCCCCAGCATTTT.

This clone was recorded once. This chain connects TRBV6-5 to TRBJ1-4; D not certain. The V gene's germline CDR1 is MNHEY and CDR2 SVGAGI. The CDR3 is 14 amino acids. The germline V and J ends were trimmed by 7 bases and 2 bases, with 11 bases remaining between them. The CDR3: CASTGGRTNEKLFF. CDR3 nucleotides: TGTGCCAGCACCGGCGGGCGGACTAATGAAAAACTGTTTTTT.

The chain combines TRBV2 with TRBJ2-1, with D maybe TRBD2 (5 bases). V was trimmed by 8 bases and J by 13 bases, leaving 15 bases between them. The CDR3 length is 11 residues. CDR1 and CDR2 from the germline V gene are SNHLY and FYNNEI. The CDR3, as DNA: TGTGCCAGCGGAGGATCCACCGCTCAGTTCTTC. It yields the protein CASGGSTAQFF. Filled out from reference TRBV2 and TRBJ2-1, the complete variable domain reads EPEVTQTPSHQVTQMGQEVILRCVPISNHLYFYWYRQILGQKVEFLVSFYNNEISEKSEIFDDQFSVERPDGSNFTLKIRSTKLEDSAMYFCASGGSTAQFFGPGTRLTVL.